These 3 T cell receptor beta chains came from one sample sequenced in a study of blood T cells in healthy people across ages. Then a second PCR, running roughly 7 to 11 cycles, was carried out with a sample-barcoded 5' primer and a J-beta primer mix. TCRdb reprocessed the 5' RACE reads via MiXCR and lists one record per CDR3 protein. The data hold 730,000 or so distinct CDR3 sequences, with roughly 47% observed a single time. What was sequenced was blood. These receptor sequences come from a woman aged 55-69 years in good health.

This clonotype was detected a few times. The chain carries TRBV20-1 and TRBJ2-2; no firm D call. Germline CDR1 DFQATT, CDR2 SNEGSKA (reference sequence). This CDR3 comprises 11 residues. The V end was cut by 6 bases, the J end by 4 bases, with 6 bases between. CDR3 amino acids: CSAASTGELFF. CDR3 sequence (DNA): TGCAGTGCGGCAAGCACCGGGGAGCTGTTTTTT.

The chain recombines TRBV27 with TRBJ2-3; 9 nucleotides match TRBD2. J was trimmed by 2 bases and V by 2 bases; bases with no gene match: 8. Per the germline V gene, CDR1 is MNHEY and CDR2 is SMNVEV (reference sequence). CDR3 length: 17 residues. The CDR3 loop reads CASSLVKGTSNTDTQYF. CDR3 sequence (DNA): TGTGCCAGCAGTTTAGTTAAGGGGACTAGCAACACAGATACGCAGTATTTT.

This clonotype was counted once. This chain uses TRBV30 with TRBJ1-5, with 7 bases matching TRBD1. The CDR3 is 13 residues long. The V gene's germline CDR1 is GTSNPN and CDR2 SVGIG (reference sequence). J lost 7 bases, V lost 3 bases, and 6 bases had no gene match. Written as DNA, the CDR3 is TGTGCCTGGAGCCGACAGGGTGGGCAGCCCCAGCATTTT. Translated: CAWSRQGGQPQHF.